The T cell receptor (beta chain) under discussion was sequenced for a study of blood T cell repertoires in COVID-19. Study at large: The samples span acute and convalescent COVID-19 from the United States, Italy and Spain. From T cells, B-cell-depleted T cells, or PBMCs came the material, which was cDNA or gDNA.

Original processing methods: Reference gene primer amplification gave nucleated cell count estimates. Profiling relied on immunoSEQ multiplex PCR, and the TCRdb table lists in-frame clones only, not all of them. The V and J calls and clone size were taken over from that table, and D and trimming were inferred from the DNA. The sample includes about 110,000 clones, around 80% of them seen just once. Germline CDR1 and CDR2: SGHRS and YFSETQ. V was pared by 4 bases and J by 5 bases, with 7 bases of the junction left unmatched. The CDR3 loop spans 14 amino acids. The V and J genes are TRBV5-1 and TRBJ2-5, with TRBD2 identical over 8 bases. This TCR derives from a man of 80 years or more with COVID-19, enrolled during active disease. Sequencing used peripheral blood. The CDR3 DNA sequence: TGCGCCAGCAGCCCCGGCGGGGGGCGGGAGACCCAGTACTTC. It translates to CASSPGGGRETQYF.